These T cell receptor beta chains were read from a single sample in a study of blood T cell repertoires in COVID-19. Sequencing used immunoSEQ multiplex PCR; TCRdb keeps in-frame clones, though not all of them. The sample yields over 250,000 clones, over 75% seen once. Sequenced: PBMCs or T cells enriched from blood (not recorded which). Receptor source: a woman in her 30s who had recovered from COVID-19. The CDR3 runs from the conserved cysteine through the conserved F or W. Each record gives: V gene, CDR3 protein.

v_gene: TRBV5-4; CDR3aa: CASSHRDSDQPQHF
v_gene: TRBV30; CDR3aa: CAWSLAGQGWVESYNEQFF
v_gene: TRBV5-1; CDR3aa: CASSLWTSGTVNYEQYF
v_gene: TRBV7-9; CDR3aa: CASSLTPRLAEGSTDTQYF
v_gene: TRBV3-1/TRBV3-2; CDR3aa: CASSQDERYIQYF
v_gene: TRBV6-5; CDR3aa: CASRVGLSTEAFF
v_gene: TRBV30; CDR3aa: CAWSVRKGAGNYGYTF
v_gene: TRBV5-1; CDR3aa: CASSADSSSNTEAFF
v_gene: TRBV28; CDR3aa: CASSLRQNYGYTF
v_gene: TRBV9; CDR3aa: CASSKGQGVFAFF
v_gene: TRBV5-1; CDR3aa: CASRSSSGANVLTF
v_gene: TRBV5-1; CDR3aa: CASSLARDTQYF
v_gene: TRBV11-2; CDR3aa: CASSRLRPGKEDTQYF
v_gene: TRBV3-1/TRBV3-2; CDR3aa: CAILLSGGEQFF
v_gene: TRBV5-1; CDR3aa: CASSLDRGGEKLFF
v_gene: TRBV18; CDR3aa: CASSPLQDYGYTF
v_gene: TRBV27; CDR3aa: CASSPLAGYSYTQYF
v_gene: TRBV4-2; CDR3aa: CASSQAGAIPYF
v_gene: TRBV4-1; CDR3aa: CASSQGSQGGGYTF
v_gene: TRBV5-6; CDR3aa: CASSPRRQGVYGYTF
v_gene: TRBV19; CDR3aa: CASSPWREEEDYGYTF
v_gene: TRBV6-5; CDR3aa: CASGGSGPTQYF
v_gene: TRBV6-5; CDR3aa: CASSIRRDNSPLHF
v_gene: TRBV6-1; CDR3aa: CASSEPLRGPNSPLHF
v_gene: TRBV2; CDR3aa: CARTGTGVGGNTIYF
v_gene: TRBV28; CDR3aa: CAHRAGYNYGYTF
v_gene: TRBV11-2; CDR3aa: CASSSVIWAQEDGYTF
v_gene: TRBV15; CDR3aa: CATSRIGWETQYF
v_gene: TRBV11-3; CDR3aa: CASRAGGDEQFF